What follows are 22 T cell receptor beta chains derived from one specimen sequenced in a study of OX40 agonist ivuxolimab in advanced cancers. Clones were sequenced by immunoSEQ multiplex PCR, and TCRdb holds only the in-frame ones, with some missing. Of nearly 95,000 clones listed, 94% are singletons. The source was CD4+ or CD8+ T cells sorted from blood, collected in a trial of the OX40 agonist ivuxolimab. The receptors come from an adult with an advanced solid tumor such as melanoma, head and neck, liver or kidney cancer.

This clone occurred once. The chain is built from TRBV30 and TRBJ2-2, with 8 bases matching TRBD2. Germline V CDR1 and CDR2: GTSNPN, SVGIG (reference sequence). The J segment lost 9 bases and the V segment lost 3 bases, leaving 9 bases of the junction unmatched. This CDR3 contains 14 residues. The CDR3 bases are TGTGCCTGGAGCTACGGGGGGGCGGTCAGGGAGCTGTTTTTT. Amino acid sequence: CAWSYGGAVRELFF. Based on the CDR3 plus reference TRBV30 and TRBJ2-2, the full variable domain is SQTIHQWPATLVQPVGSPLSLECTVEGTSNPNLYWYRQAAGRGLQLLFYSVGIGQISSEVPQNLSASRPQDRQFILSSKKLLLSDSGFYLCAWSYGGAVRELFFGEGSRLTVL.

This chain connects TRBV6-6 to TRBJ2-7; the D is unclear. Per the germline V gene, CDR1 is MNHNY and CDR2 is SVGAGI (reference sequence). CDR3 length: 12 residues. Trimming shortened V by 3 bases and J by 5 bases, and 8 bases separated the two germline ends. The CDR3 loop reads CASSYVNNEQYF. The DNA for the CDR3 is TGTGCCAGCAGTTATGTCAATAACGAGCAGTACTTC.

The chain links TRBV14 to TRBJ2-7; 12 positions match TRBD2. V trimming: 5 bases; J trimming: 6 bases; junction bases outside the gene matches: 5. The CDR3 spans 14 residues. The germline gives CDR1 SGHDN, CDR2 FVKESK. The CDR3 DNA follows: TGTGCCAGCAGCACTAGCGGGAGGCTCATCGAGCAGTACTTC. Amino acids: CASSTSGRLIEQYF.

The chain recombines TRBV6-5 with TRBJ2-5, with D maybe TRBD2 (6 bases). Germline-derived CDR1 and CDR2 are MNHEY and SVGAGI. This CDR3 contains 14 residues. The V and J ends lost 2 bases and 5 bases respectively, with 12 bases between them. Here the CDR3 DNA reads TGTGCCAGCAGTTACACGGGGGTTGTTGAGACCCAGTACTTC. It yields the protein CASSYTGVVETQYF.

The chain is built from TRBV19 and TRBJ2-5; TRBD1 is a possible D gene (7 bases). This CDR3 has 13 amino acids. The germline V gene encodes CDR1 LNHDA and CDR2 SQIVND (reference sequence). Trimming removed 10 bases at V and 0 bases at J, with 12 bases between. Here the CDR3 DNA reads TGTGCCACCCAGGGGGGATACCAAGAGACCCAGTACTTC. Its translation is CATQGGYQETQYF.

This chain links TRBV5-4 with TRBJ2-5, with TRBD2 matching over 7 bases. Germline V gene lookup returns CDR1 SGHNT and CDR2 YYREEE (reference sequence). The CDR3 length is 16 residues. The junction had 10 bases not matched to a gene; V was cut back by 0 bases and J by 5 bases. CDR3 amino acids: CASSLVPGGGLETQYF. The CDR3 DNA reads TGTGCCAGCAGCTTGGTTCCGGGGGGAGGGTTGGAGACCCAGTACTTC. Complete variable domain (other parts from reference TRBV5-4 and TRBJ2-5): ETGVTQSPTHLIKTRGQQVTLRCSSQSGHNTVSWYQQALGQGPQFIFQYYREEENGRGNFPPRFSGLQFPNYSSELNVNALELDDSALYLCASSLVPGGGLETQYFGPGTRLLVL.

The chain recombines TRBV19 with TRBJ1-1; 7 bases agree with TRBD1. This CDR3 spans 17 amino acids. In germline, CDR1 is LNHDA, CDR2 SQIVND (reference sequence). Germline trimming cut 3 bases from V and 5 bases from J; bases unmatched to any gene: 15. The CDR3 coding sequence is TGTGCCAGTAGTATTGATGGCGCCACAGGGGTCGAGACTGAAGCTTTCTTT. Protein product: CASSIDGATGVETEAFF.

The chain combines TRBV5-6 with TRBJ2-5; D uncertain. CDR1 and CDR2 from the germline V gene are SGHDT and YYEEEE. V was pared by 3 bases and J by 4 bases, with 13 bases between. The CDR3 has 14 amino acids. The CDR3 nucleotides read TGTGCCAGCAGCTGGAGACCGGCTGGAGAGACCCAGTACTTC. Translating gives CASSWRPAGETQYF.

The V and J genes are TRBV9 and TRBJ2-1; 9 bases agree with TRBD2. Germline V gives CDR1 SGDLS, CDR2 YYNGEE. Trimming cost V 0 bases and J 10 bases; bases outside gene matches: 8. CDR3 length: 15 amino acids. CDR3 nucleotides: TGTGCCAGCAGCGTAGCGCGGGAGGGGGTCAGGGAGCAGTTCTTC. Translating gives CASSVAREGVREQFF.

The J gene is TRBJ2-5, the V gene TRBV6-5; 12 nucleotides align to TRBD2. Losses at the gene ends were 8 bases for V and 5 bases for J; bases not matched to a gene: 0. Germline V CDR1 and CDR2: MNHEY, SVGAGI. CDR3 length equals 12 residues. The CDR3 nucleotides read TGTGCCAGCGGACTAGCGGGGGAGACCCAGTACTTC. Translated, it gives CASGLAGETQYF.

The genes are TRBV29-1 and TRBJ2-1; 7 bases map to TRBD2. CDR3 length: 14 amino acids. CDR1 and CDR2 from the germline V gene are SQVTM and ANQGSEA. The V segment lost 3 bases and the J segment 2 bases; nucleotides outside the gene matches: 4. DNA for the CDR3: TGCAGCGTTGATAATGCGGGAGCCTACAATGAGCAGTTCTTC. Its protein product is CSVDNAGAYNEQFF.

The CDR3 region is CASSLGNRGHQETQYF. CDR3 nucleotides: TGTGCCAGTAGTCTTGGGAACAGGGGGCATCAAGAGACCCAGTACTTC. The genes are TRBV19 and TRBJ2-5; TRBD1 agrees at 9 bases. This CDR3 has 16 amino acids. Germline loops: CDR1 LNHDA, CDR2 SQIVND (reference sequence). The junction had 9 bases not matched to a gene; V was cut back by 5 bases and J by 2 bases.

The count of this clone is one. The J gene is TRBJ1-5, the V gene TRBV27; a weak D match, TRBD1 (5 bases). V lost 6 bases, J lost 4 bases, and 13 bases lay in between. The CDR3 totals 14 residues. Germline loops: CDR1 MNHEY, CDR2 SMNVEV (reference sequence). CDR3 DNA sequence: TGTGCCAGCAGGATGCAGGGAGCTAATCAGCCCCAGCATTTT. Encoded protein: CASRMQGANQPQHF.

The rearrangement links TRBV4-1 to TRBJ1-1, with 7 bases matching TRBD1. The trim removed 0 bases at V and 6 bases at J, leaving 7 bases unmatched. The CDR3 consists of 15 residues. CDR1 is MGHRA and CDR2 is YSYEKL in the germline V gene. CDR3 sequence reads: CASSQDTRQGAEAFF. The CDR3 DNA reads as TGCGCCAGCAGCCAAGATACCAGGCAGGGGGCTGAAGCTTTCTTT.

The chain couples TRBV11-3 to TRBJ2-1; TRBD2 matches 11 bases. The germline V gene encodes CDR1 SGHNT and CDR2 YENEEA. The CDR3 totals 16 residues. Trimming took 5 bases from V and 6 from J; bases not matched to a gene: 9. CDR3 DNA: TGTGCCAGCAGCCCCCGGGTAGCGGGAGGGATCAATGAGCAGTTCTTC. It translates to CASSPRVAGGINEQFF.

This rearrangement joins TRBV7-3 to TRBJ2-3; the match to TRBD2 covers 15 bases. J lost 6 bases, V lost 4 bases, and 8 bases had no gene match. This CDR3 region has 17 residues. Germline CDR1 and CDR2: SGHTA and FQGTGA. The CDR3: CASSSDGTSGRKDTQYF. CDR3 coding DNA: TGTGCCAGCAGCTCCGATGGGACTAGCGGGAGGAAGGATACGCAGTATTTT.

The V call is TRBV11-2, the J call TRBJ1-1; D not resolved. Germline CDR1 reads SGHAT; CDR2 reads FQNNGV. Trimming removed 0 bases from V and 2 bases from J, with 13 bases in between. The CDR3 is 16 residues long. The CDR3 region has the DNA TGTGCCAGCAGCTTAGAGGTGATGAGGACCAACACTGAAGCTTTCTTT. It codes for CASSLEVMRTNTEAFF.

This clone has just a few counts. CDR3 sequence: CASKMGAHYGYTF. Here the CDR3 DNA reads TGTGCCAGCAAGATGGGCGCTCACTATGGCTACACCTTC. V and J are TRBV27 and TRBJ1-2; no reliable D call. V lost 7 bases, J lost 3 bases, and 12 bases lay in between. CDR1 and CDR2 from the germline V gene are MNHEY and SMNVEV (reference sequence). This CDR3 region has 13 residues.

This CDR3 is CASSYHGTDTQYF. The CDR3 region has the DNA TGTGCCAGCAGTTACCATGGCACAGATACGCAGTATTTT. This chain joins TRBV6-6 and TRBJ2-3; unclear D gene. Trimming took 2 bases from V and 1 from J, leaving 4 bases between them. The germline V gene has CDR1 MNHNY and CDR2 SVGAGI (reference sequence). This CDR3 spans 13 amino acids.

The rearrangement uses TRBV6-5 and TRBJ2-1; no reliable D call. CDR1 and CDR2 from the germline V gene are MNHEY and SVGAGI. V shed 2 bases and J shed 5 bases, with 1 base lying between them. The CDR3 runs to 11 residues. Here the CDR3 reads CASSYDNEQFF. The CDR3 DNA sequence: TGTGCCAGCAGTTACGACAATGAGCAGTTCTTC.

This clone has just one count. The J gene is TRBJ1-3, the V gene TRBV27; no definite D call. This CDR3 region has 11 residues. Germline CDR1 is MNHEY and CDR2 is SMNVEV (reference sequence). V lost 8 bases, J lost 4 bases, and 6 bases lay in between. CDR3 protein: CASSSGNTIYF. For the CDR3, the DNA is TGTGCCAGCTCATCCGGAAACACCATATATTTT.

This clone was counted a few times. The CDR3 DNA is TGTGCCAGCAGCCGCGCTCATCAGCCCCAGCATTTT. Its protein product is CASSRAHQPQHF. The chain uses TRBV5-6 and TRBJ1-5; unclear D gene. CDR1 and CDR2 from the germline V gene are SGHDT and YYEEEE. Trimming removed 4 bases at V and 5 bases at J, with 7 bases between. The CDR3 runs to 12 residues.